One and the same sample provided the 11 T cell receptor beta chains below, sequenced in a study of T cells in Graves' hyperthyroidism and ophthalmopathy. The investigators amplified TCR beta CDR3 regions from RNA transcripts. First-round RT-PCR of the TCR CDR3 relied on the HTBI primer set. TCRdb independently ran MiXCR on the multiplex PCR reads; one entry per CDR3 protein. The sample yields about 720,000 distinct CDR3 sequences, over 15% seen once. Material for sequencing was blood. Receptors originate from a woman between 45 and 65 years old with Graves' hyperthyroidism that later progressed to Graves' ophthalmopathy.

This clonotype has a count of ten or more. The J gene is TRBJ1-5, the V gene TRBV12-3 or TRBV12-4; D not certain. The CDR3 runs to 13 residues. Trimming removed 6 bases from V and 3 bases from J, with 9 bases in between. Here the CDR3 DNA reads TGTGCCAGCAGGCGAAGTCCCAATCAGCCCCAGCATTTT. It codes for CASRRSPNQPQHF.

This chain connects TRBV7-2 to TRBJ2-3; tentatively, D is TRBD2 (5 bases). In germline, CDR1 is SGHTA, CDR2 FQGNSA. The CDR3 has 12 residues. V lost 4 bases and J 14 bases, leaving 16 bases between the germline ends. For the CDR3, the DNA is TGTGCCAGCAGCTCGGACTCCCTGGCGCGGTATTTT. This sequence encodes CASSSDSLARYF.

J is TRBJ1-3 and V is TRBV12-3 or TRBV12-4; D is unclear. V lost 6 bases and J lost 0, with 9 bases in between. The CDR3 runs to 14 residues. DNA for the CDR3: TGTGCCAGCAGGGCGGCGGCCTCTGGAAACACCATATATTTT. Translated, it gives CASRAAASGNTIYF.

CDR3 sequence (DNA): TGTGCCAGCAGTTACGAGGGGTTAGGTGAAAAACTGTTTTTT. This codes for CASSYEGLGEKLFF. The rearrangement joins TRBV6-5 to TRBJ1-4; weak D call: TRBD1 (5 bases). Looked up from germline, CDR1 is MNHEY and CDR2 is SVGAGI. Trimming took 2 bases from V and 7 from J, leaving 11 bases between them. The CDR3 runs 14 residues.

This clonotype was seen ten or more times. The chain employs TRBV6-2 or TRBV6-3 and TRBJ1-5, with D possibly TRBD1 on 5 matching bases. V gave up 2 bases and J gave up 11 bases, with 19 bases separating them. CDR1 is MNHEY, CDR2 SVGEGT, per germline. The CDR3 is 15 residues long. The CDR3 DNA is TGTGCCAGCAGTTACGTGCGGGACGGCTCCACGGCCCAGCATTTT. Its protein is CASSYVRDGSTAQHF.

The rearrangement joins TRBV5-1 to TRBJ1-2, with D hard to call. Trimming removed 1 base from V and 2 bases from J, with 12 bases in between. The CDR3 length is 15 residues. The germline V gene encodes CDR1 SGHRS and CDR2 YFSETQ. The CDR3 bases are TGCGCCAGCAGCTTGAATGTGGGTTTCAACTATGGCTACACCTTC. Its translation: CASSLNVGFNYGYTF.

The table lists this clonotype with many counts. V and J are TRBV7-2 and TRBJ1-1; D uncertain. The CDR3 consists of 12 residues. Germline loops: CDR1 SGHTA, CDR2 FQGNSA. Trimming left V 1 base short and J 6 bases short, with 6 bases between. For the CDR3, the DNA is TGTGCCAGCAGCTTAGTCTTGGCTGAAGCTTTCTTT. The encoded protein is CASSLVLAEAFF.

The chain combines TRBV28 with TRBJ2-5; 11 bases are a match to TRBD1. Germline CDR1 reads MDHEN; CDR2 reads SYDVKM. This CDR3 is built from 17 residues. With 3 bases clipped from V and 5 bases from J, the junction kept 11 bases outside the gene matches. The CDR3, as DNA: TGTGCCAGCAGTTTTGGCGTCGGGACAGGGGGTCGGGAGACCCAGTACTTC. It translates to CASSFGVGTGGRETQYF.

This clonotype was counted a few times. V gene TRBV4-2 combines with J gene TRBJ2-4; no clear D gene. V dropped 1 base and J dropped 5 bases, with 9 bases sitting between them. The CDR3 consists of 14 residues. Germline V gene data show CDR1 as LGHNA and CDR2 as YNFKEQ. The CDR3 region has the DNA TGTGCCAGCAGCCAAGCAGTAGGCCAAAACATTCAGTACTTC. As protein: CASSQAVGQNIQYF.

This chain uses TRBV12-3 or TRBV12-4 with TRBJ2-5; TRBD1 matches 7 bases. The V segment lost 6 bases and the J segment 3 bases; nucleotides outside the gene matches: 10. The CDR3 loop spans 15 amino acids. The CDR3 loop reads CASSHGTELEETQYF. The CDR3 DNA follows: TGTGCCAGCAGCCACGGGACAGAACTCGAAGAGACCCAGTACTTC.

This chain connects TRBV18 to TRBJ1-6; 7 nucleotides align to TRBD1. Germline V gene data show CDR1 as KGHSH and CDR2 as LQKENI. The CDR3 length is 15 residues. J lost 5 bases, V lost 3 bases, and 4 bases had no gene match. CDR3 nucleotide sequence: TGTGCCAGCTCACCCGGGCAGGGGGATAATTCACCCCTCCACTTT. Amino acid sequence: CASSPGQGDNSPLHF.